The entry that follows covers one T cell receptor beta chain sequence. Some clones are missing from TCRdb's copy, which holds only in-frame ones; the method was immunoSEQ multiplex PCR. In the table there are about 140,000 clones, 85% to 90% of which are singletons. The V end was cut by 6 bases, the J end by 8 bases, with 13 bases between. Germline-derived CDR1 and CDR2 are MNHEY and SVGAGI. The CDR3 totals 12 residues. The record originates from a study of T cell responses to AZD1222 COVID-19 vaccine. The source of this sequence is an adult who received the AZD1222 COVID-19 vaccine. The chain recombines TRBV6-5 with TRBJ1-2; D is undetermined. Source: peripheral blood, taken 28 days after the second AZD1222 dose. The CDR3 DNA reads TGTGCCAGCAGAACCTATCCCGGGGGCTACACCTTC. Translated, it gives CASRTYPGGYTF.